Following are 18 T cell receptor beta chains from one sample sequenced in a study of response to subunit inactivated influenza vaccine. TCRdb recomputed calls from the RT-PCR reads with MiXCR, one row per CDR3 protein. Among 530,000 or so distinct CDR3 sequences listed, about 25% were seen once. Sequences were derived from CD4+ T cells sorted from PBMCs, sampled roughly 5 days after vaccination. Receptors were obtained from a man aged 50 to 59 who received an inactivated influenza vaccine.

This chain joins TRBV20-1 and TRBJ2-3; possibly TRBD2 for D (6 bases). The CDR3 is made up of 12 amino acids. V was pared by 2 bases and J by 6 bases, with 9 bases between. Looked up from germline, CDR1 is DFQATT and CDR2 is SNEGSKA (reference sequence). This CDR3 reads CSARRGWDTQYF. In DNA, the CDR3 is TGCAGTGCTAGACGGGGGTGGGATACGCAGTATTTT.

This clonotype was seen repeatedly, ten times or more. The chain joins TRBV12-3 or TRBV12-4 to TRBJ2-5, with D maybe TRBD2 (6 bases). The V and J ends lost 3 bases and 0 bases respectively, with 8 bases between them. The length of the CDR3 is 14 residues. The CDR3 loop is CASSLGGHQETQYF. The CDR3 coding sequence is TGTGCCAGCAGTTTGGGGGGTCACCAAGAGACCCAGTACTTC.

There are a few counts of this clonotype. The junction does not match germline at one end; this may be a read error. The rearrangement uses TRBV7-2 and TRBJ1-2, with a weak D call TRBD1 (5 bases). Germline values: CDR1 SGHTA, CDR2 FQGNSA. This CDR3 region has 12 residues. Here the CDR3 reads CASSLAGGGTIF. The CDR3 bases are TGTGCCAGCAGCTTAGCTGGTGGGGGGACGATCTTC.

V is TRBV20-1 and J is TRBJ2-2, with 9 nucleotides matching TRBD2. Trimming at V came to 3 bases and at J to 2 bases, leaving 1 base not matched to a gene. Germline CDR1 is DFQATT and CDR2 is SNEGSKA (reference sequence). The CDR3 loop spans 14 amino acids. CDR3 DNA sequence: TGCAGTGCTAGGGGACTAGCTAACACCGGGGAGCTGTTTTTT. It yields the protein CSARGLANTGELFF.

The chain is built from TRBV2 and TRBJ2-5, with a tentative D call TRBD1 (5 bases). V lost 6 bases, J lost 2 bases, and 7 bases lay in between. Germline V gene sequence: CDR1 SNHLY, CDR2 FYNNEI. The CDR3 has 12 amino acids. The CDR3 region has the DNA TGTGCCAGCAGACGGACACAAGAGACCCAGTACTTC. The encoded protein is CASRRTQETQYF.

This chain uses TRBV15 with TRBJ2-1; 7 positions agree with TRBD1. The CDR3 covers 13 residues. Germline values: CDR1 LNHNV, CDR2 YYDKDF (reference sequence). J gave up 9 bases and V 4 bases, and 6 bases lay outside the gene matches. The CDR3 region is CATSIRGPSEQFF. The CDR3 region has the DNA TGTGCCACCAGCATAAGGGGGCCAAGTGAGCAGTTCTTC.

This clonotype was seen a few times. The chain employs TRBV20-1 and TRBJ2-7; weak D call: TRBD2 (6 bases). This CDR3 is built from 15 residues. V lost 0 bases, J lost 3 bases, and 15 bases lay in between. Per the germline V gene, CDR1 is DFQATT and CDR2 is SNEGSKA (reference sequence). The CDR3 loop reads CSARDPSSAYYEQYF. CDR3 sequence (DNA): TGCAGTGCTAGAGATCCTTCTAGCGCTTACTACGAGCAGTACTTC.

The V call is TRBV27, the J call TRBJ1-5, with D uncertain. Deletions cut 0 bases from V and 7 bases from J, with 13 bases between. The CDR3 is 15 amino acids. Germline assignment: CDR1 MNHEY and CDR2 SMNVEV (reference sequence). CDR3 bases: TGTGCCAGCAGTTTATCGGGCAATTTGAGGCAGCCCCAGCATTTT. It codes for CASSLSGNLRQPQHF.

The chain joins TRBV7-9 to TRBJ1-1; D ambiguous. CDR1 and CDR2 from the germline V gene are SEHNR and FQNEAQ (reference sequence). The CDR3 is 14 amino acids. V lost 2 bases and J lost 0, with 7 bases in between. The CDR3 region has the DNA TGTGCCAGCAGCTTATTTACGGTGAACACTGAAGCTTTCTTT. Its translation is CASSLFTVNTEAFF.

The V call is TRBV20-1, the J call TRBJ2-7; TRBD1 matches 9 bases. The J segment lost 5 bases and the V segment lost 2 bases, leaving 4 bases of the junction unmatched. Per germline, CDR1 DFQATT and CDR2 SNEGSKA (reference sequence). This CDR3 spans 13 amino acids. CDR3 region: CSARWDRVHEQYF. Here the CDR3 DNA reads TGCAGTGCTAGATGGGACAGGGTGCACGAGCAGTACTTC.

The rearrangement joins TRBV20-1 to TRBJ2-3, with D perhaps assigned TRBD1 or TRBD2 (5 bases each). Trimming removed 3 bases from V and 0 bases from J, with 13 bases in between. CDR1 is DFQATT, CDR2 SNEGSKA, per germline (reference sequence). This CDR3 is 15 amino acids long. The CDR3 spells CSASRPEGSTDTQYF. CDR3 bases: TGCAGTGCTAGCCGCCCCGAGGGGAGCACAGATACGCAGTATTTT.

The chain employs TRBV7-3 and TRBJ2-1; TRBD2 might be the D (7 bases). CDR3 size: 16 residues. The V gene lost 5 bases and the J gene lost 0 bases, with 14 bases spanning the gap. Germline CDR1 and CDR2: SGHTA and FQGTGA. CDR3 bases: TGTGCCAGCAGCCCGCGGGGGCCTAGCTCCTACAATGAGCAGTTCTTC. Protein: CASSPRGPSSYNEQFF.

The chain employs TRBV7-2 and TRBJ1-4, with a tentative D call TRBD1 (5 bases). CDR3 length equals 13 residues. Trimming took 6 bases from V and 3 from J, leaving 8 bases between them. Germline V gene sequence: CDR1 SGHTA, CDR2 FQGNSA. CDR3 sequence: CASSPGPNEKLFF. The DNA of the CDR3 is TGTGCCAGCAGTCCAGGGCCTAATGAAAAACTGTTTTTT. Filled out from reference TRBV7-2 and TRBJ1-4, the complete variable domain reads GAGVSQSPSNKVTEKGKDVELRCDPISGHTALYWYRQSLGQGLEFLIYFQGNSAPDKSGLPSDRFSAERTGGSVSTLTIQRTQQEDSAVYLCASSPGPNEKLFFGSGTQLSVL.

This chain connects TRBV6-5 to TRBJ2-3, with a weak D call TRBD2 (5 bases). Trimming removed 2 bases at V and 2 bases at J, with 11 bases between. This CDR3 comprises 15 residues. Germline V lookup: CDR1 MNHEY, CDR2 SVGAGI. CDR3 loop: CASSYPSRDTDTQYF. The CDR3 region has the DNA TGTGCCAGCAGTTACCCTTCCCGGGACACAGATACGCAGTATTTT.

The gene calls are TRBV24-1 and TRBJ2-7; 10 bases match TRBD1. The CDR3 extends over 16 amino acids. V lost 5 bases and J lost 0; bases outside the gene matches: 6. The germline gives CDR1 KGHDR, CDR2 SFDVKD. CDR3 in amino acids: CATSGPGQGNSYEQYF. The DNA of the CDR3 is TGTGCCACCAGTGGCCCGGGACAGGGGAACTCCTACGAGCAGTACTTC.

This sequence joins TRBV19 and TRBJ2-5, with TRBD2 as a possible D gene (6 bases). The ends were cut back, 3 bases at V and 6 bases at J, with 11 bases in the middle. The CDR3 runs to 13 residues. Germline lookup yields CDR1 LNHDA and CDR2 SQIVND (reference sequence). The CDR3 is CASSMEGKQTQYF. CDR3 sequence (DNA): TGTGCCAGTAGTATGGAGGGGAAACAGACCCAGTACTTC.

A few counts support this clonotype. This CDR3 is CSAGPRRANVLTF. The CDR3 nucleotides are TGCAGCGCCGGACCAAGGCGGGCCAACGTCCTGACTTTC. The V gene is TRBV29-1, the J gene TRBJ2-6; no firm D call. This CDR3 spans 13 amino acids. Germline V gene lookup returns CDR1 SQVTM and CDR2 ANQGSEA. V was clipped by 7 bases and J by 5 bases, with 12 bases between them.

This clonotype was seen at least ten times. The CDR3, as DNA: TGTGCCAGCAGCCAGACGGTGAACACTGAAGCTTTCTTT. Amino acid sequence: CASSQTVNTEAFF. The chain has TRBV3-1 and TRBJ1-1; D remains ambiguous. The CDR3 consists of 13 residues. The germline gives CDR1 LGHDT, CDR2 YNNKEL (reference sequence). Between the trimmed V and J ends, which lost 3 bases and 0 bases, there was a span of 5 bases. Variable domain in full (rest from reference TRBV3-1 and TRBJ1-1): DTAVSQTPKYLVTQMGNDKSIKCEQNLGHDTMYWYKQDSKKFLKIMFSYNNKELIINETVPNRFSPKSPDKAHLNLHINSLELGDSAVYFCASSQTVNTEAFFGQGTRLTVV.